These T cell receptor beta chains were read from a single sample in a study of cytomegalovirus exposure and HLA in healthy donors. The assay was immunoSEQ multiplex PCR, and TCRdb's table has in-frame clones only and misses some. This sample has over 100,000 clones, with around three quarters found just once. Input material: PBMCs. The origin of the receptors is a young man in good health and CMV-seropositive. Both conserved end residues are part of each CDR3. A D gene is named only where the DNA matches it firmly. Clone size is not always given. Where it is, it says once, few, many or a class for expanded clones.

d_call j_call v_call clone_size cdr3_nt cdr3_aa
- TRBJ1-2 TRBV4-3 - TGCGCCAGCAGCCAGGTGCGGGGTATTAACTATGGCTACACCTTC CASSQVRGINYGYTF
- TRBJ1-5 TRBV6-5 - TGTGCCAGCAGCCCCGGGACAAGCAACAATCAGCCCCAGCATTTT CASSPGTSNNQPQHF
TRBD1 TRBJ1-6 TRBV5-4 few TGTGCCAGCAGCGGACAGGGGGATGGTTCACCCCTCCACTTT CASSGQGDGSPLHF
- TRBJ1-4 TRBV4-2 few TGTGCCAGCAGCCTCAAGCGGGACTTGGGTGAAAAACTGTTTTTT CASSLKRDLGEKLFF
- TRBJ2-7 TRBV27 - TGTGCCAGCAGTAATCGTTACGAGCAGTACTTC CASSNRYEQYF
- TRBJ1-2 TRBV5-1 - TGCGCCAGCAGCTTGGCCGGGCAGGACAGCTATGGCTACACCTTC CASSLAGQDSYGYTF
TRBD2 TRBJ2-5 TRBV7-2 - TGTGCCAGCAGTTCTGTAGCGGGGGGAGGTGAGACCCAGTACTTC CASSSVAGGGETQYF
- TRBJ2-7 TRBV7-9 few TGTGCCAGCAGCTTAGAGGGGTTCTCGCTCGAGCAGTACTTC CASSLEGFSLEQYF
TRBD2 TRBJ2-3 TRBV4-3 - TGCGCCAGCAGCCAAGACCGGACTAGCGGGGCATACACAGATACGCAGTATTTT CASSQDRTSGAYTDTQYF
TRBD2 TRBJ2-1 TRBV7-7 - TGTGCCAGCAGCTTAGCGTTCGGGGGGAATGAGCAGTTCTTC CASSLAFGGNEQFF
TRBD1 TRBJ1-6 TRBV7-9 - TGTGCCAGCAGCTTAGGACAGGGGATCACCTATAATTCACCCCTCCACTTT CASSLGQGITYNSPLHF
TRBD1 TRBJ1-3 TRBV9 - TGTGCCAGCAGCGCGGGACAGGGGAGAAACACCATATATTTT CASSAGQGRNTIYF
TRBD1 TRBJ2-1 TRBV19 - TGTGCCAGTAGGACAGGGGGCTGGAGTGGTGAGCAGTTCTTC CASRTGGWSGEQFF
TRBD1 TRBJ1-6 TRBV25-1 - TGTGCCAGCAGTGGCACAGGGGGCGGCTCACCCCTCCACTTT CASSGTGGGSPLHF
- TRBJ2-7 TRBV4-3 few TGCGCCAGCAGCCAAGATCACGGGGGATCCTACGAGCAGTACTTC CASSQDHGGSYEQYF
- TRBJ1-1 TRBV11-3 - TGTGCCAGCAGCTTATCTGGTCGGACTGAAGCTTTCTTT CASSLSGRTEAFF
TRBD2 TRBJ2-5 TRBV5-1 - TGCGCCAGCAGCTTGGCCTCAAGGGGAGGGATAGAGACCCAGTACTTC CASSLASRGGIETQYF
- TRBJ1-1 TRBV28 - TGTGCCAGCAGTCAGGTGAACACTGAAGCTTTCTTT CASSQVNTEAFF
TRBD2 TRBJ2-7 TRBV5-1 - TGCGCCAGCAGTGGGAACGCGGGGGGGGATTACGAGCAGTACTTC CASSGNAGGDYEQYF
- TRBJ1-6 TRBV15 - TGTGCCACCAGCAGAGAGGTTGCGAATAATTCACCCCTCCACTTT CATSREVANNSPLHF
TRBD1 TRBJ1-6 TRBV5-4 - TGTGCCAGCAGCGTAGGACAGGGTAGGGGTCGAGATTCACCCCTCCACTTT CASSVGQGRGRDSPLHF
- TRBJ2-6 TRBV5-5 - TGTGCCAGCAGCTTGGAACAGCACTCTGGGGCCAACGTCCTGACTTTC CASSLEQHSGANVLTF
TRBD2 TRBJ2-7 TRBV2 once TGTGCCAGCAGATTCCAGGGACTACCGTCCTACGAGCAGTACTTC CASRFQGLPSYEQYF
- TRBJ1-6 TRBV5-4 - TGTGCCAGCAGCTTGGAGCACGGGAATTCACCCCTCCACTTT CASSLEHGNSPLHF
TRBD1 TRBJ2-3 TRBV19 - TGTGCCAGCGGTGATGACAGGGGGCTCATGGCAGATACGCAGTATTTT CASGDDRGLMADTQYF
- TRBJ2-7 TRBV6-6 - TGTGCCAGCAGTTACTCGATGGCGGGGCCGACGGTCGAGCAGTACTTC CASSYSMAGPTVEQYF
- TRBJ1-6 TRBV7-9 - TGTTCCAGCAGCCCCTTGGACAGTCAAGGCGATAATTCACCCCTCCACTTT CSSSPLDSQGDNSPLHF
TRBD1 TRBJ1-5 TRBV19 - TGTGCCAGTAGTGGGACAGGGAGCCAGCCCCAGCATTTT CASSGTGSQPQHF
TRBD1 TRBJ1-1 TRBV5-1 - TGCGCCAGCAGCCTGGGGAGGGGGCTTACTGAAGCTTTCTTT CASSLGRGLTEAFF
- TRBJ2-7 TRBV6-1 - TGTGCCAGCAGTGAAGGTTCTGGCTCCCTCTACGAGCAGTACTTC CASSEGSGSLYEQYF
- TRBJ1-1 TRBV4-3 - TGCGCCAGCAGCCAAGATTTCGGGAACACTGAAGCTTTCTTT CASSQDFGNTEAFF
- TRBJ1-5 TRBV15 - TGTGCCACCAGCAGAGATCGTCTTCTCGAGGATCAGCCCCAGCATTTT CATSRDRLLEDQPQHF
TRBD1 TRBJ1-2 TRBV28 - TGTGCCAGTCAGGGGGTCTTGAACTATGGCTACACCTTC CASQGVLNYGYTF
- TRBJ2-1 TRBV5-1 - TGCGCCAGCAGTTCCTCTTATTTCCAGGGGGGCAGGAATGAGCAGTTCTTC CASSSSYFQGGRNEQFF
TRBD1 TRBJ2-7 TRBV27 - TGTGCCAGCAGTTTAGAACCGGGACAGTGGAGGACCTACGAGCAGTACTTC CASSLEPGQWRTYEQYF
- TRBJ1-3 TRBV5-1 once TGCGCCAGCAGCTTGGTAGGTACGGGAAGGAGCTCTGGAAACACCATATATTTT CASSLVGTGRSSGNTIYF
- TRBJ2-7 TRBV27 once TGTGCCAGCAGGGGGGGGGCTTCCTACGAGCAGTACTTC CASRGGASYEQYF
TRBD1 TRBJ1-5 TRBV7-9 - TGTGCCAGCAGCTTGGGTACAGGGGGCATCCATAGCAATCAGCCCCAGCATTTT CASSLGTGGIHSNQPQHF
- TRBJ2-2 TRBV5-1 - TGCGCCAGCAGCTATATGACAGGTCACACCGGGGAGCTGTTTTTT CASSYMTGHTGELFF
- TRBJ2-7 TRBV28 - TGTGCCAGCAGTTTTGCAGGGAACTACGAGCAGTACTTC CASSFAGNYEQYF
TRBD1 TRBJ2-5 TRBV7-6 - TGTGCCAGCAGCTTAGGGTCCGGGACAGGGGGAGAGACCCAGTACTTC CASSLGSGTGGETQYF
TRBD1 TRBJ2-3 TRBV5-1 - TGCGCCAGCAGCCCACAGGGGACAGATACGCAGTATTTT CASSPQGTDTQYF
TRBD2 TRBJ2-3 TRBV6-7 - TGTGCCAGCAGTTACAAGCGACTAGCGGGGTCCGATACGCAGTATTTT CASSYKRLAGSDTQYF
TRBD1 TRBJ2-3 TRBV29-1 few TGCAGCGTTGGACAGGGTGGCGACGGTACGCAGTATTTT CSVGQGGDGTQYF
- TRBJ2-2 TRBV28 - TGTGCCAGCAGAAACGCGGTAGGGGAGCTGTTTTTT CASRNAVGELFF
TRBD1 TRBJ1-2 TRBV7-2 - TGTGCCAGCAGCCACCCAAAGATGGACAGGGTCCGGGGCTACACCTTC CASSHPKMDRVRGYTF
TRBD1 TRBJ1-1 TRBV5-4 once TGTGCCAGCAGCTTGTTGTTAGGGACAGGGACGTTCGGAACTGAAGCTTTCTTT CASSLLLGTGTFGTEAFF
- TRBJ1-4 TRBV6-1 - TGTGCCAGCAGTGCGAGGGTATGGGTAGAAATGCCGGAAGGACTGTTTTTT CASSARVWVEMPEGLFF
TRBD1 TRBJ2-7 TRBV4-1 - TGCGCCAGCAGCCAAGAGGGACAGGGTTTCTACGAGCAGTACTTC CASSQEGQGFYEQYF
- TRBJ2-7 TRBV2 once TGTGCCAGCAGTGCCCCGGGCTACGAGCAGTACTTC CASSAPGYEQYF
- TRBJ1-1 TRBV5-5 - TGTGCCAGCAGCTTGACGGGGATGAACACTGAAGCTTTCTTT CASSLTGMNTEAFF
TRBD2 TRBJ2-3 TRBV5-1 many TGCGCCAGCAGCTTACGGGGGGGCACAGATACGCAGTATTTT CASSLRGGTDTQYF
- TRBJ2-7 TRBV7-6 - TGTGCCAGCAGCTTAGACAGGGGGGGCAACGAGCAGTACTTC CASSLDRGGNEQYF
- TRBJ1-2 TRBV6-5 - TGTGCCAGCGGCGGGTGGCAGGGAGGTGGCTACACCTTC CASGGWQGGGYTF
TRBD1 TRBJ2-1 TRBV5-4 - TGTGCCAGCAGCTTGGTTGACAGGGGGCCGGGGAATGAGCAGTTCTTC CASSLVDRGPGNEQFF
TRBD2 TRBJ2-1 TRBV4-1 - TGCGCCAGCAGCCTGACCTGGACTAGCGGGGGAGGCGATGAGCAGTTCTTC CASSLTWTSGGGDEQFF